This T cell receptor beta chain was sequenced during a study of shared clonotypes between healthy human individuals. Study-wide points: Sequencing depth was expected to influence donor clonotype sharing.

In the source study's methods: There were no quality scores in the junction-only immunoSEQ sequences, so filtering differed. Data came from immunoSEQ multiplex PCR; TCRdb stores just in-frame clones and leaves some out. V, J and clone size are those of that table, while D and trimming were read from the DNA. The repertoire consists of 1.6 million or so clones, with 97% to 99% occurring once and the leading ten covering around 0.38%. V was clipped by 5 bases and J by 5 bases; unmatched bases: 10. The length of the CDR3 is 15 residues. Germline CDR1 reads SGHNT; CDR2 reads YYREEE (reference sequence). About this clone itself: The target antigen is unknown.

The chain recombines TRBV5-4 with TRBJ2-5; 9 nucleotides match TRBD2. The sample comprised naive CD4+ T cells sorted from blood. Indicated subset: CD45RA+ positively selected. This sequence was found in a man aged 25-45 years in good health. CDR3 bases: TGTGCCAGCAGTGACCCGCGGGAGGGCGGGGAGACCCAGTACTTC. Translated: CASSDPREGGETQYF.